This TCR beta chain came from a study of T cells expressing NK-cell markers. For the study at large: Seropositivity for HCMV was found in most of the eight sequenced donors, with one seronegative.

Turning to this clonotype: Antigen unknown.

TCRdb reanalyzed the 5' RACE reads, giving one entry per CDR3 protein sequence and no DNA. This listing includes approximately 550,000 distinct CDR3 sequences. Study conclusions and caveats: These same clonotypes (in several donors) also led the CD3+CD56-NKG2C+ fraction.

This CDR3 is built from 14 residues. Germline lookup yields CDR1 MNHEY and CDR2 SVGEGT. This clonotype was sampled from a young man in good health. The rearrangement uses TRBV6-2 or TRBV6-3 and TRBJ2-1; without DNA, the TCRdb call of TRBD1 cannot be checked. The specimen sequenced was blood T cells: a sorted CD56 or NKG2C T cell subset, CD4+ or CD8+ T cells, or bulk PBMC T cells (not recorded which). The CDR3 here is CASSYPGPGNEQFF.